Detailed here is one TCR beta chain. V dropped 2 bases and J dropped 10 bases, with 21 bases sitting between them. The CDR3 covers 16 residues. Germline V CDR1 and CDR2: MNHNS, SASEGT. Per the authors' pipeline: Amplified reference gene primers provided the basis for estimating nucleated cell counts. Data came from immunoSEQ multiplex PCR; TCRdb stores just in-frame clones and leaves some out. D and trimming come from the DNA, and the V and J calls and clone size come from that table. The sample contains more than 110,000 clones, approximately 87% of which appear only once. The sample is drawn from a study of blood T cell repertoires in COVID-19. Study overall: Acute and convalescent COVID-19 specimens originated in the United States, Italy and Spain. T cells, B-cell-depleted T cells, or PBMCs provided the cDNA or gDNA that served as material.

This receptor was obtained from a woman in her thirties or forties with acute or convalescent COVID-19. J is TRBJ2-1 and V is TRBV6-1; D might be TRBD1 (5 bases). The specimen was peripheral blood. The CDR3 sequence: CASSEPPGQGINEQFF. CDR3 nucleotide sequence: TGTGCCAGCAGTGAACCCCCGGGCCAGGGAATCAACGAGCAGTTCTTC.